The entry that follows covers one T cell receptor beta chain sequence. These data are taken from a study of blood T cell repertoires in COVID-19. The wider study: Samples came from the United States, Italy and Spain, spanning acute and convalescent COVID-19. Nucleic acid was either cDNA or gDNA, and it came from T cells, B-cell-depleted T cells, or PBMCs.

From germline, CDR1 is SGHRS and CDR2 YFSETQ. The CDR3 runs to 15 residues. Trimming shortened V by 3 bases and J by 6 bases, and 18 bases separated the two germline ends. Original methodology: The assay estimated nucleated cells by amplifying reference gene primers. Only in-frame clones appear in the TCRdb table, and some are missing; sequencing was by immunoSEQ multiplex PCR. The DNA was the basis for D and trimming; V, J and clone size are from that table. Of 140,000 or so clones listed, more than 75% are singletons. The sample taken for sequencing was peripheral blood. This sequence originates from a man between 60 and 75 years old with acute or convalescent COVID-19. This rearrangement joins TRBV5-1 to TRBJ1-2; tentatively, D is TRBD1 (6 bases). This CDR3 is CASSSLTTGSDGYTF. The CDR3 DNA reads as TGCGCCAGCAGCTCATTAACTACAGGGTCGGATGGCTACACCTTC.